Below are 11 T cell receptor beta chains sequenced from a single sample in a study of cytomegalovirus exposure and HLA in healthy donors (TCRdb year 2017). The library was generated by the immunoSEQ multiplex PCR assay. A mixture of 60 forward primers for TCR Vbeta segments and 13 reverse primers for TCR Jbeta segments was used in the multiplex PCR. Imported from immuneACCESS, the table was reduced by TCRdb to in-frame sequences with V and J called. These copies leave out some clones; in studies compared against another copy, an unresolved V gene accounts for under half, and the cause of the remainder is not known. Here the sample has 200,000 to 250,000 clones; 60% to 80% occur a single time. The ten top clones hold 1.5% to 2% of the sample. The sequenced material came from PBMCs. Every receptor here comes from a woman between 25 and 40 years old in good health and CMV-seronegative.

The genes are TRBV2 and TRBJ1-4; 7 nucleotides align to TRBD1. Germline V CDR1 and CDR2: SNHLY, FYNNEI. V trimming: 10 bases; J trimming: 3 bases; junction bases outside the gene matches: 2. The CDR3 consists of 12 residues. CDR3 sequence (DNA): TGTGCCAAGGGACAGCCTAATGAAAAACTGTTTTTT. Its translation is CAKGQPNEKLFF.

The chain links TRBV19 to TRBJ1-2; D perhaps matches TRBD1 (6 bases). The germline gives CDR1 LNHDA, CDR2 SQIVND (reference sequence). The CDR3 is 15 amino acids. V was clipped by 7 bases and J by 5 bases, with 20 bases between them. CDR3 in amino acids: CASTSIGGSGYGYTF. CDR3 nucleotide sequence: TGTGCCAGTACCAGTATAGGGGGATCGGGATATGGCTACACCTTC.

This clone was counted only a few times. J is TRBJ2-1 and V is TRBV7-6, with TRBD2 matching over 7 bases. The V and J ends lost 3 bases and 2 bases, in that order; junction bases with no gene match: 7. Germline-derived CDR1 and CDR2 are SGHVS and FNYEAQ. The CDR3 extends over 16 amino acids. The CDR3: CASSFEGLAAYNEQFF. The CDR3 DNA follows: TGTGCCAGCAGCTTCGAAGGGCTAGCGGCCTACAATGAGCAGTTCTTC.

This chain links TRBV7-3 with TRBJ2-7; a weak D match, TRBD2 (6 bases). Trimming removed 3 bases from V and 2 bases from J, with 17 bases in between. The CDR3 totals 16 residues. The germline gives CDR1 SGHTA, CDR2 FQGTGA. The CDR3 sequence: CASSFRTPGLAYEQYF. The CDR3 DNA is TGTGCCAGCAGCTTTAGGACGCCGGGACTCGCCTACGAGCAGTACTTC.

This clone came up once. The genes are TRBV5-6 and TRBJ2-5; 9 bases are a match to TRBD1. The CDR3 spans 15 residues. The germline gives CDR1 SGHDT, CDR2 YYEEEE. The ends lost 3 bases at V and 6 bases at J; junction bases unmatched: 9. This chain's CDR3 is CASSSGQGGIQTQYF. CDR3 DNA sequence: TGTGCCAGCAGCTCGGGACAGGGTGGTATTCAGACCCAGTACTTC. The variable domain in full, completed from reference TRBV5-6 and TRBJ2-5, reads DAGVTQSPTHLIKTRGQQVTLRCSPKSGHDTVSWYQQALGQGPQFIFQYYEEEERQRGNFPDRFSGHQFPNYSSELNVNALLLGDSALYLCASSSGQGGIQTQYFGPGTRLLVL.

This chain uses TRBV2 with TRBJ1-1; no clear D. Germline V gene data show CDR1 as SNHLY and CDR2 as FYNNEI. Trimming cost V 2 bases and J 0 bases, with 10 bases left between them. The CDR3 totals 15 residues. CDR3 sequence reads: CASSEILSMNTEAFF. CDR3 DNA sequence: TGTGCCAGCAGTGAAATCCTATCCATGAACACTGAAGCTTTCTTT.

There are a few counts of this clone. The chain is built from TRBV2 and TRBJ2-6, with D perhaps TRBD1 (6 bases). Germline CDR1 is SNHLY and CDR2 is FYNNEI. The CDR3 runs to 15 residues. Trimming took 6 bases from V and 2 from J, leaving 11 bases between them. The DNA of the CDR3 is TGTGCCAGCAGCGCACAGGGCGCTGGGGCCAACGTCCTGACTTTC. Translating it yields CASSAQGAGANVLTF.

The chain has TRBV7-9 and TRBJ2-5; 12 nucleotides line up with TRBD2. V lost 1 base to trimming and J lost 3 bases; unmatched junction nucleotides: 3. The germline V gene has CDR1 SEHNR and CDR2 FQNEAQ (reference sequence). The length of the CDR3 is 16 residues. CDR3 amino acids: CASSLVTSGGKETQYF. CDR3 in DNA: TGTGCCAGCAGCTTAGTGACTAGCGGGGGAAAAGAGACCCAGTACTTC. The full variable domain, its missing parts supplied by reference TRBV7-9 and TRBJ2-5, is DTGVSQNPRHKITKRGQNVTFRCDPISEHNRLYWYRQTLGQGPEFLTYFQNEAQLEKSRLLSDRFSAERPKGSFSTLEIQRTEQGDSAMYLCASSLVTSGGKETQYFGPGTRLLVL.

The genes are TRBV7-9 and TRBJ2-4, with 7 nucleotides matching TRBD1. Per germline, CDR1 SEHNR and CDR2 FQNEAQ (reference sequence). This CDR3 region has 19 residues. The V segment lost 5 bases and the J segment 2 bases; nucleotides outside the gene matches: 18. This CDR3 is CASSPSRGQRGFSKNIQYF. Written as DNA, the CDR3 is TGTGCCAGCAGCCCCTCCAGGGGACAGAGGGGGTTCTCCAAAAACATTCAGTACTTC.

This clone has only a few counts. The chain has TRBV13 and TRBJ2-1; 12 nucleotides align to TRBD2. V trimming: 2 bases; J trimming: 8 bases; junction bases outside the gene matches: 25. Germline CDR1 PRHDT, CDR2 FYEKMQ (reference sequence). This CDR3 is built from 22 residues. In DNA, the CDR3 is TGTGCCAGCAGCTTAAGGCGCCTAGCGGGGGGGACTCCCATTTGGAAGGGGTATGAGCAGTTCTTC. Translated, it gives CASSLRRLAGGTPIWKGYEQFF.

V usage is TRBV5-4 and J usage is TRBJ2-3; 9 positions agree with TRBD2. Germline V lookup: CDR1 SGHNT, CDR2 YYREEE (reference sequence). J gave up 2 bases and V 6 bases, and 10 bases lay outside the gene matches. The CDR3 is made up of 16 amino acids. Written as DNA, the CDR3 is TGTGCCAGCAACCAATGGCGGGAGGGACCCACAGATACGCAGTATTTT. This codes for CASNQWREGPTDTQYF.